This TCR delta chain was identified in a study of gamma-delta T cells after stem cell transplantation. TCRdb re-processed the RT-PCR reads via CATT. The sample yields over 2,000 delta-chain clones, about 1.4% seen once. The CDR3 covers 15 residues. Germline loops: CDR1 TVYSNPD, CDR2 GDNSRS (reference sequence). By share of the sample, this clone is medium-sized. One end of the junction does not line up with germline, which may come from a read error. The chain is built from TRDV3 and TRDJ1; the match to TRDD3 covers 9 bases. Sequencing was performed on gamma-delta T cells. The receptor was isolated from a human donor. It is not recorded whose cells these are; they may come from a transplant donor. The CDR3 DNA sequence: TGTGCCTTATCTGGGGGATGGGATTACACCGATACACTCATCTTT. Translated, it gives CALSGGWDYTDTLIF.